This T cell receptor (beta chain) was documented in a study of cytomegalovirus exposure and HLA in healthy donors. Both 60 Vbeta primers and 13 Jbeta primers went into the PCR. The assay was immunoSEQ multiplex PCR, and TCRdb's table has in-frame clones only and misses some. Here the sample spans about 93,000 clones, roughly four fifths being singletons. This clone appeared a few times. Its antigen is unknown. Whole-study results and caveats: Sequencing had likely introduced a cluster of highly shared sequence variants as an artifact. Links to common viral pathogens appeared, in a later analysis, for several of the most significant clusters.

Trimming cost V 0 bases and J 7 bases, with 13 bases left between them. Germline V gives CDR1 MNHNY, CDR2 SVGAGI (reference sequence). The CDR3 is made up of 16 amino acids. The chain combines TRBV6-6 with TRBJ1-6; D is undetermined. The clonotype originates from a man aged 25 to 45 in good health and CMV-seronegative. The specimen was PBMCs. The CDR3 reads CASSYSPHSGNSPLHF. The CDR3 DNA follows: TGTGCCAGCAGTTACTCACCCCACAGCGGGAATTCACCCCTCCACTTT.